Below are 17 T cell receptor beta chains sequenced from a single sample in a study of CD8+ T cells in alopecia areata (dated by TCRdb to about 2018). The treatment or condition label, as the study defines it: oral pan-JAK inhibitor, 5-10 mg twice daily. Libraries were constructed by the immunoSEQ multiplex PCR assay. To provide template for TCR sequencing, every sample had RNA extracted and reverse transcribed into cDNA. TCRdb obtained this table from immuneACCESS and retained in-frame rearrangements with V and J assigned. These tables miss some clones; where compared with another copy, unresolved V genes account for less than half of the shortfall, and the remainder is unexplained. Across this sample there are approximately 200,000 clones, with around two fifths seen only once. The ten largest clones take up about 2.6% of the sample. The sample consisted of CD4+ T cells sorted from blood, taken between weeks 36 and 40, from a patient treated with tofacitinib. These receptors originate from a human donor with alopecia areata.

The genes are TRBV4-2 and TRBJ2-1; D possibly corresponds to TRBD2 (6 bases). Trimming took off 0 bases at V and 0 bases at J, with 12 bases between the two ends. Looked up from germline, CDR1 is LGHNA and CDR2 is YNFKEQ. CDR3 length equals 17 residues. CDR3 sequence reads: CASSQDFGSGSYNEQFF. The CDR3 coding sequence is TGTGCCAGCAGCCAAGATTTTGGTAGCGGCTCCTACAATGAGCAGTTCTTC.

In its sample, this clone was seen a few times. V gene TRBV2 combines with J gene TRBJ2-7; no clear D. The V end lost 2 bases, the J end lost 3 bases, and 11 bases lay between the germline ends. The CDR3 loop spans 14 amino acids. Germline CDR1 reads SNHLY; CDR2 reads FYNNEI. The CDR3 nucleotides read TGTGCCAGCAGTGAAAGTTGGTACGGCTACGAGCAGTACTTC. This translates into CASSESWYGYEQYF.

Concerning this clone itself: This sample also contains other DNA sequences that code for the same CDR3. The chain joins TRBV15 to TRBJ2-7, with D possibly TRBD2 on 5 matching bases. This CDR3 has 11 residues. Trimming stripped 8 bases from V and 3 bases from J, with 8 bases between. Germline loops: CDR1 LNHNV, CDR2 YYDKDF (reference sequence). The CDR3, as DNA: TGTGCCACCTCCCGGGGCTACGAGCAGTACTTC. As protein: CATSRGYEQYF.

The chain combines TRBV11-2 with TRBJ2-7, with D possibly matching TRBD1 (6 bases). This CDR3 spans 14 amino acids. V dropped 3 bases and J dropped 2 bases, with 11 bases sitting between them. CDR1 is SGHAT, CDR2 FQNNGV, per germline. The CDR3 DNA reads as TGTGCCAGCAGCTTCCCGGGACAACCCTACGAGCAGTACTTC. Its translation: CASSFPGQPYEQYF. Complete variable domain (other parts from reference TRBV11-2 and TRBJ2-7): EAGVAQSPRYKIIEKRQSVAFWCNPISGHATLYWYQQILGQGPKLLIQFQNNGVVDDSQLPKDRFSAERLKGVDSTLKIQPAKLEDSAVYLCASSFPGQPYEQYFGPGTRLTVT.

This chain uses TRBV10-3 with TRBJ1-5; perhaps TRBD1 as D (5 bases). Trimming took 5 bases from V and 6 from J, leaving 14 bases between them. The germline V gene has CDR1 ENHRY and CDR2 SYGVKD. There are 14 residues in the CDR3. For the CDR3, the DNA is TGTGCCATCAGTCGCTCGGGGGGAAGTCAGCCCCAGCATTTT. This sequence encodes CAISRSGGSQPQHF.

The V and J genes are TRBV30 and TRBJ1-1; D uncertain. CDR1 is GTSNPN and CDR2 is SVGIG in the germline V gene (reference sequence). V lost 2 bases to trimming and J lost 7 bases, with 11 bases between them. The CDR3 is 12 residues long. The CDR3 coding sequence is TGTGCCTGGAGTTCGGGTTTTCTTGAAGCTTTCTTT. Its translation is CAWSSGFLEAFF. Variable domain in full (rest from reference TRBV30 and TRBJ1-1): SQTIHQWPATLVQPVGSPLSLECTVEGTSNPNLYWYRQAAGRGLQLLFYSVGIGQISSEVPQNLSASRPQDRQFILSSKKLLLSDSGFYLCAWSSGFLEAFFGQGTRLTVV.

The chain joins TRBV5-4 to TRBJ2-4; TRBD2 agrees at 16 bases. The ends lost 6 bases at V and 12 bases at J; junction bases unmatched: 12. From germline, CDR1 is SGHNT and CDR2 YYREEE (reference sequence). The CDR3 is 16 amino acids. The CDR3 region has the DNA TGTGCCAGCACTAAAAACCCGGGACTAGCGGGAGGGCGTCAGTACTTC. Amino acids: CASTKNPGLAGGRQYF.

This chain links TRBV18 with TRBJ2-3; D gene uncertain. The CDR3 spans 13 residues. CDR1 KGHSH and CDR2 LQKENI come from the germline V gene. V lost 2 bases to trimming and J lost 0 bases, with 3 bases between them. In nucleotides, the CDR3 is TGTGCCAGCTCACCAGAGAGCACAGATACGCAGTATTTT. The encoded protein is CASSPESTDTQYF.

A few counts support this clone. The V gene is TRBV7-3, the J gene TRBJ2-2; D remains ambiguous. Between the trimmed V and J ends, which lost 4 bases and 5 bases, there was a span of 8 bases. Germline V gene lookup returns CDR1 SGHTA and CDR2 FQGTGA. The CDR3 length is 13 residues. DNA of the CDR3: TGTGCCAGCAGCTCTGAAGTTACCGGGGAGCTGTTTTTT. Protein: CASSSEVTGELFF.

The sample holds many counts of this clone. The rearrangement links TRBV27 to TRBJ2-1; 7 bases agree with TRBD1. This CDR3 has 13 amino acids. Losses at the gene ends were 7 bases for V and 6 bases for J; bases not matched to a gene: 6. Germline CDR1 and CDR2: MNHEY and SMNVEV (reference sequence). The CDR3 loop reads CASTGGNSNEQFF. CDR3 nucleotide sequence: TGTGCCAGCACAGGGGGAAATTCCAATGAGCAGTTCTTC.

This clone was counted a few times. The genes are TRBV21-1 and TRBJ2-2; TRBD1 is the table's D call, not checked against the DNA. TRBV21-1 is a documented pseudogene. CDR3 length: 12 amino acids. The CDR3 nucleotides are TGTGCCAGCAGCCCCAGATCCGGGGAGCTGTTTTTT. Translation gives CASSPRSGELFF.

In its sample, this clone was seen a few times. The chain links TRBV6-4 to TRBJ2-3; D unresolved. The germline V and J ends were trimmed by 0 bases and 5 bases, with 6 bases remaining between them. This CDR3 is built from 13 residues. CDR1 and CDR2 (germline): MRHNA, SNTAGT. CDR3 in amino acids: CASSDSSGDTQYF. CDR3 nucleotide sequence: TGTGCCAGCAGTGACTCATCTGGAGATACGCAGTATTTT.

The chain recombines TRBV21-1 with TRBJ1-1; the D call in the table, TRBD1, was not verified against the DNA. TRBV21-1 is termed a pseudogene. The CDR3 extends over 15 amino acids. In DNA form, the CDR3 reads TGTGCCAGCAGCGAACAGGGGACGGGGAACACTGAAGCTTTCTTT. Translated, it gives CASSEQGTGNTEAFF.

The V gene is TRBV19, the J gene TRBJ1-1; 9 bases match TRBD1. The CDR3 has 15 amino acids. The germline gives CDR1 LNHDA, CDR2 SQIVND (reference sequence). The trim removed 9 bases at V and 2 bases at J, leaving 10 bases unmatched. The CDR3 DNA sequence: TGTGCCAGCGCGGCGGACAGGGGCTTAAACACTGAAGCTTTCTTT. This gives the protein CASAADRGLNTEAFF.

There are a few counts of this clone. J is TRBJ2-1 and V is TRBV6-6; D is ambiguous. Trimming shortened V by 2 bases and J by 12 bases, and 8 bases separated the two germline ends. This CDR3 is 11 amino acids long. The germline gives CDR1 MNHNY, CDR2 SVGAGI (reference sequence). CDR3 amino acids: CASSYGVGQFF. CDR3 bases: TGTGCCAGCAGTTACGGAGTTGGGCAGTTCTTC.

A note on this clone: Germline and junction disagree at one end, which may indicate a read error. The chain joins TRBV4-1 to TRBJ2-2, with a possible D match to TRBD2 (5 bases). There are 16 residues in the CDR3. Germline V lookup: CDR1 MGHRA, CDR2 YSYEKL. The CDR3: CASSQEGLRNTGELFF. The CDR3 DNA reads TGTGCCAGCAGCCAAGAAGGACTGAGGAACACCGGGGAGCTGTTTTTT.

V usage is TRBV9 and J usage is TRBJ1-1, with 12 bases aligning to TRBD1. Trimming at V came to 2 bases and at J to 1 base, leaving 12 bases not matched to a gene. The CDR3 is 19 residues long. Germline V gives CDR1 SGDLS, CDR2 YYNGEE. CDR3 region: CASSVGLGQGAGKNTEAFF. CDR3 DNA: TGTGCCAGCAGCGTCGGTCTGGGACAGGGGGCCGGTAAGAACACTGAAGCTTTCTTT.